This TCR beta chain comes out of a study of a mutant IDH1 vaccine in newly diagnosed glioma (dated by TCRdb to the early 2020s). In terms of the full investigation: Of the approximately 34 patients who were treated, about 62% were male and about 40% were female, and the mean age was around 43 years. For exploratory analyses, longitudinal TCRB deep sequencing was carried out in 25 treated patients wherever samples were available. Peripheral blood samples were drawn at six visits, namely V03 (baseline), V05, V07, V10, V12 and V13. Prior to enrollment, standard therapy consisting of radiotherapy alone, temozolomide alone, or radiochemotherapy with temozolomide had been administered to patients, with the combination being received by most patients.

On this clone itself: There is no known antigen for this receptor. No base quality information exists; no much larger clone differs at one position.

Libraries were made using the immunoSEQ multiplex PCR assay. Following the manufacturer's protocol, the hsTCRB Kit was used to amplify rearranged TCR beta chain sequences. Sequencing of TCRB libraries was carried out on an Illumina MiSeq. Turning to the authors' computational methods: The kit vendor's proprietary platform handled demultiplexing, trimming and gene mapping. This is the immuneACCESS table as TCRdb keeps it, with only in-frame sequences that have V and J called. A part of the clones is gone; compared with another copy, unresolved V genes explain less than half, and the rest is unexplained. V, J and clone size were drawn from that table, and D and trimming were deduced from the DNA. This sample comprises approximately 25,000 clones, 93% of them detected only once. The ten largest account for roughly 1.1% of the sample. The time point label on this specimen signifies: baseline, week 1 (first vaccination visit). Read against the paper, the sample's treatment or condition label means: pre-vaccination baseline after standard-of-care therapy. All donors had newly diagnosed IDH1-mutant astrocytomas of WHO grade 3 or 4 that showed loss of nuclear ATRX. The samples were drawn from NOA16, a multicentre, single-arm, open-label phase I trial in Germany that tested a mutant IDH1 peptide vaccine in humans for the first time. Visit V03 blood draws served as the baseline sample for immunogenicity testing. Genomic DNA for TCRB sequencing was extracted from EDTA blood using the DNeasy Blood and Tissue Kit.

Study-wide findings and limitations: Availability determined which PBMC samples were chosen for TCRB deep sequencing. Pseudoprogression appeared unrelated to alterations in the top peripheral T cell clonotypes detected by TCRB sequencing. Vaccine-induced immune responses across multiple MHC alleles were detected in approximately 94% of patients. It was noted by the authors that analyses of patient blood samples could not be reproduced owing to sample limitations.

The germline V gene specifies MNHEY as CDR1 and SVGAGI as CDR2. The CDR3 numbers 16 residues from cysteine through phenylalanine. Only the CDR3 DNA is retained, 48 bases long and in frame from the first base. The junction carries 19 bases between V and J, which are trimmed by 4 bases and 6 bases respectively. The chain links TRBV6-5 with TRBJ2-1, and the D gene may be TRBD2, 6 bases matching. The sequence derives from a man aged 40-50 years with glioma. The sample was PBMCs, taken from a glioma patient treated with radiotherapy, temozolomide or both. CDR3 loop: CASSFSRGLWGNEQFF. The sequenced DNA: TGTGCCAGCAGTTTCTCGCGGGGATTATGGGGCAATGAGCAGTTCTTC.